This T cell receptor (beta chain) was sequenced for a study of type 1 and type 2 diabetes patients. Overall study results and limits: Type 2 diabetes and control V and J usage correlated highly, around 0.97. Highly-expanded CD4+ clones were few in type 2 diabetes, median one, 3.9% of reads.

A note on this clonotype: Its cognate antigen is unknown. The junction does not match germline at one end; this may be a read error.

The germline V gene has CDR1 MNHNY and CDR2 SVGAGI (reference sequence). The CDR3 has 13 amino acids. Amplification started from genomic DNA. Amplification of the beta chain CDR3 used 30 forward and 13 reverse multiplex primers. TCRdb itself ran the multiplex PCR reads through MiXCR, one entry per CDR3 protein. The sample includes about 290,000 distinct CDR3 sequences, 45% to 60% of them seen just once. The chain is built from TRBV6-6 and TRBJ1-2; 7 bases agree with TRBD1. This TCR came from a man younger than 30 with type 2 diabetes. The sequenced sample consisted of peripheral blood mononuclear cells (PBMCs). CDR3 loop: CTSSFYRGTDYTF. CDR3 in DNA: TGTACCAGCAGTTTTTACAGAGGGACAGACTACACCTTC.